The entry below describes one TCR beta chain. Its target is unknown. Assay used: immunoSEQ multiplex PCR; TCRdb lists only in-frame clones, some missing. The sample lists fewer than 5,000 clones, roughly a fifth seen once, with about 26% in the top ten. The data originate from a study of sequential checkpoint blockade in melanoma. For the study at large: After both sequences, patients received maintenance nivolumab. TCRbeta immunosequencing was performed on DNA from approximately 93 pretreatment melanoma tumor samples. Roughly 22 patients had matched tumor biopsies before treatment and at week 13 after nivolumab or ipilimumab alone.

Regarding treatment: randomized to nivolumab then ipilimumab (arm A) or the reverse (arm B). Germline assignment: CDR1 KGHSH and CDR2 LQKENI. V shed 3 bases and J shed 8 bases, with 11 bases lying between them. The CDR3 is 14 residues long. Findings and caveats of the study: Tumor T-cell fraction and clonality correlated with PD-L1 and CD8+ counts.

This sample comprised tumor tissue (inferred from file names), obtained from a patient given nivolumab and ipilimumab in sequence. The clonotype was recovered from a human donor with melanoma. The V and J genes are TRBV18 and TRBJ1-6; D gene ambiguous. CDR3 sequence (DNA): TGTGCCAGCTCACCTCAATCTGGGGATTCACCCCTCCACTTT. It codes for CASSPQSGDSPLHF.